The 16 T cell receptor beta chains reported below all come from one sample, sequenced in a study of PD-L1 blockade in urothelial cancer. Time point noted: peripheral blood 6 weeks after treatment start. The method was immunoSEQ multiplex PCR; TCRdb's version includes in-frame clones alone and lacks a portion of them. Among tens of thousands of clones listed, 70% to 80% were seen once. The source was PBMCs, collected around atezolizumab (anti-PD-L1) treatment. The receptors originated from a man aged 70 or older with urothelial cancer.

This clone occurred a few times. V is TRBV11-3 and J is TRBJ1-1; TRBD1 agrees at 9 bases. This CDR3 comprises 15 residues. V dropped 5 bases and J dropped 7; count of bases not matched to a gene: 11. The germline V gene encodes CDR1 SGHNT and CDR2 YENEEA. The CDR3 reads CASSPTYRGRSEAFF. CDR3 coding DNA: TGTGCCAGCAGCCCGACTTACAGGGGGCGAAGTGAAGCTTTCTTT.

This sequence joins TRBV19 and TRBJ1-2; D is perhaps TRBD1 (6 bases). With 4 bases removed from V and 4 bases from J, the gap between germline ends came to 16 bases. CDR1 is LNHDA and CDR2 is SQIVND in the germline V gene (reference sequence). The CDR3 extends over 15 amino acids. CDR3 residues: CASSKDSALGYGYTF. The DNA for the CDR3 is TGTGCCAGTAGTAAGGACAGCGCGCTGGGCTATGGCTACACCTTC.

This clone has more than one count but fewer than ten. The gene calls are TRBV5-1 and TRBJ2-1; D possibly corresponds to TRBD2 (6 bases). The CDR3 covers 13 residues. V lost 4 bases, J lost 6 bases, and 11 bases lay in between. Germline loops: CDR1 SGHRS, CDR2 YFSETQ. The CDR3: CASSTTAGNEQFF. For the CDR3, the DNA is TGCGCCAGCAGCACGACAGCGGGCAATGAGCAGTTCTTC.

V and J are TRBV7-2 and TRBJ2-5; TRBD2 might be the D (8 bases). This CDR3 region has 15 residues. The V gene lost 7 bases and the J gene lost 2 bases, with 17 bases spanning the gap. The germline V gene has CDR1 SGHTA and CDR2 FQGNSA. CDR3 bases: TGTGCCAGCACGGGACAGCGGGGGAGACAAGAGACCCAGTACTTC. It specifies CASTGQRGRQETQYF.

The chain carries TRBV5-1 and TRBJ2-3; 11 positions match TRBD2. CDR1 SGHRS and CDR2 YFSETQ come from the germline V gene. V lost 6 bases to trimming and J lost 2 bases; unmatched junction nucleotides: 5. The CDR3 has 15 amino acids. Here the CDR3 DNA reads TGCGCCAGCACCGGGACTAGCGGACTCACAGATACGCAGTATTTT. Protein: CASTGTSGLTDTQYF.

V usage is TRBV19 and J usage is TRBJ2-1, with 11 bases fitting TRBD2. The CDR3 consists of 14 residues. J was trimmed by 10 bases and V by 1 base; bases with no gene match: 3. In germline, CDR1 is LNHDA, CDR2 SQIVND (reference sequence). The chain's CDR3 is CASSIVLAGEEQFF. In DNA, the CDR3 is TGTGCCAGTAGTATAGTACTAGCGGGAGAGGAGCAGTTCTTC.

This clone was recorded a few times. This chain joins TRBV30 and TRBJ1-2; D might be TRBD1 (5 bases). CDR3 length: 14 residues. Germline loops: CDR1 GTSNPN, CDR2 SVGIG (reference sequence). Trimming removed 2 bases at V and 8 bases at J, with 18 bases between. The CDR3 DNA reads as TGTGCCTGGAGTAAGGACCACTCAGGGAGGGGCTACACCTTC. Its protein product is CAWSKDHSGRGYTF.

This chain joins TRBV27 and TRBJ1-2, with a tentative D call TRBD1 (6 bases). Between the trimmed V and J ends, which lost 5 bases and 8 bases, there was a span of 18 bases. CDR1 is MNHEY and CDR2 is SMNVEV in the germline V gene (reference sequence). The CDR3 is 14 amino acids. This CDR3 is CASSPLGGLGGYTF. In nucleotides, the CDR3 is TGTGCCAGCAGTCCCCTCGGGGGGCTAGGCGGCTACACCTTC.

The V call is TRBV10-3, the J call TRBJ2-7; 14 bases line up with TRBD2. Trimming removed 5 bases from V and 5 bases from J; junction bases left unmatched: 5. The germline gives CDR1 ENHRY, CDR2 SYGVKD. The CDR3 runs 15 residues. The CDR3 DNA sequence: TGTGCCATCAGTCGGACTAGCGGGAGGAGGAACGAGCAGTACTTC. Amino acids: CAISRTSGRRNEQYF.

The chain couples TRBV27 to TRBJ2-2, with TRBD1 matching over 9 bases. CDR3 length: 14 residues. Looked up from germline, CDR1 is MNHEY and CDR2 is SMNVEV (reference sequence). Trimming removed 8 bases from V and 5 bases from J; junction bases left unmatched: 6. CDR3 coding DNA: TGTGCCAGCGGACCGGGACAGGGTACCGGGGAGCTGTTTTTT. It codes for CASGPGQGTGELFF.

The chain is built from TRBV7-6 and TRBJ1-1; D unclear. Germline CDR1 and CDR2: SGHVS and FNYEAQ. Trimming stripped 1 base from V and 0 bases from J, with 9 bases between. CDR3 size: 15 residues. CDR3 bases: TGTGCCAGCAGCTTAGACGGGAGGATGAACACTGAAGCTTTCTTT. Protein: CASSLDGRMNTEAFF.

The chain joins TRBV19 to TRBJ1-1; TRBD1 is a possible D gene (6 bases). Trimming shortened V by 2 bases and J by 5 bases, and 9 bases separated the two germline ends. Germline assignment: CDR1 LNHDA and CDR2 SQIVND (reference sequence). The CDR3 length is 13 residues. CDR3 sequence (DNA): TGTGCCAGTAGTATATGGCAGGGGACTGAAGCTTTCTTT. It specifies CASSIWQGTEAFF.

The chain joins TRBV18 to TRBJ1-2; 8 nucleotides align to TRBD1. Germline CDR1 reads KGHSH; CDR2 reads LQKENI. CDR3 length equals 14 residues. The trim removed 3 bases at V and 8 bases at J, leaving 8 bases unmatched. The CDR3 loop reads CASSPFDRGEGYTF. CDR3 nucleotides: TGTGCCAGCTCACCTTTTGACAGGGGAGAGGGCTACACCTTC.

By its share, this clone is medium-sized (0.01 to 0.1%). The CDR3 sequence: CASSPQLTGSYGYTF. Written as DNA, the CDR3 is TGTGCCAGCAGTCCTCAGCTGACAGGGAGTTATGGCTACACCTTC. This chain uses TRBV27 with TRBJ1-2; 7 bases map to TRBD1. V shed 5 bases and J 5 bases; nucleotides not matched to a gene: 11. Germline loops: CDR1 MNHEY, CDR2 SMNVEV (reference sequence). The CDR3 spans 15 residues.

The rearrangement joins TRBV25-1 to TRBJ2-5; D may be TRBD1 (5 bases). V was pared by 1 base and J by 3 bases, with 21 bases between. In germline, CDR1 is MGHDK, CDR2 SYGVNS. The CDR3 loop spans 18 amino acids. The CDR3 loop reads CASSEFSSRTYEKETQYF. CDR3 coding DNA: TGTGCCAGCAGTGAATTTAGTTCCCGGACATACGAGAAAGAGACCCAGTACTTC.

This chain uses TRBV18 with TRBJ2-1, with 10 bases lining up with TRBD2. The CDR3 is made up of 16 amino acids. CDR1 is KGHSH and CDR2 is LQKENI in the germline V gene. J was trimmed by 9 bases and V by 3 bases; bases with no gene match: 11. As DNA, the CDR3 is TGTGCCAGCTCACCGAGCGGGGGGGCCATTAAGGGTGAGCAGTTCTTC. The encoded protein is CASSPSGGAIKGEQFF.